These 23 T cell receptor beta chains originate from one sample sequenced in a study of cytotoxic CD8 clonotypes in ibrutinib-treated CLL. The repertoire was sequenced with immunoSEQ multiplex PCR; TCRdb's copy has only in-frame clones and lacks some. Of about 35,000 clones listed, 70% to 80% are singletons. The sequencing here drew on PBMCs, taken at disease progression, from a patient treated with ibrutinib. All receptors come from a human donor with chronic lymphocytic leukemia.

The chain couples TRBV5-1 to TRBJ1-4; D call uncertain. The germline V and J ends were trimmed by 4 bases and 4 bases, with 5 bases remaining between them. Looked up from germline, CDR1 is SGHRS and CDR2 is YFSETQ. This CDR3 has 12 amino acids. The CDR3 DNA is TGCGCCAGCAGCGTGGGTAATGAAAAACTGTTTTTT. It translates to CASSVGNEKLFF.

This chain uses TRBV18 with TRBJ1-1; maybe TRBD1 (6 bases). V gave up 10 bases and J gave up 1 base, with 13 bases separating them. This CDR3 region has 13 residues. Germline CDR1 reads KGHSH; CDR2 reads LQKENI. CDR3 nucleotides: TGTGCCACCACAGGACAGCCGAACACTGAAGCTTTCTTT. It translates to CATTGQPNTEAFF. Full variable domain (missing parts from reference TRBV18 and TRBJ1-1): NAGVMQNPRHLVRRRGQEARLRCSPMKGHSHVYWYRQLPEEGLKFMVYLQKENIIDESGMPKERFSAEFPKEGPSILRIQQVVRGDSAAYFCATTGQPNTEAFFGQGTRLTVV.

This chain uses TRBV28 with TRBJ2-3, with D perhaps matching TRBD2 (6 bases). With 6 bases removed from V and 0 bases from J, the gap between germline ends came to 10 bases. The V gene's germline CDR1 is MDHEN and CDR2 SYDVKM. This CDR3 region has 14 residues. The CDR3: CASREGTSTDTQYF. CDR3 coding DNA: TGTGCCAGCAGGGAGGGGACTAGCACAGATACGCAGTATTTT.

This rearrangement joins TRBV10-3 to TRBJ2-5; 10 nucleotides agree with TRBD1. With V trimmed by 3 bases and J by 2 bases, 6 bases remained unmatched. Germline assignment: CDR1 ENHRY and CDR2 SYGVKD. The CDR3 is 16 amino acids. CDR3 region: CAISDKRDRGQETQYF. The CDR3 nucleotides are TGTGCCATCAGTGACAAACGGGACAGGGGACAAGAGACCCAGTACTTC.

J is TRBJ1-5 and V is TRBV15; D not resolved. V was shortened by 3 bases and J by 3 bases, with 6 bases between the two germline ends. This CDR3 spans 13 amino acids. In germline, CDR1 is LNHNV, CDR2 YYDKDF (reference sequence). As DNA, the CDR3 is TGTGCCACCAGCAGGGAGGCCAATCAGCCCCAGCATTTT. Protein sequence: CATSREANQPQHF. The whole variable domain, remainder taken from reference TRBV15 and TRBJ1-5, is DAMVIQNPRYQVTQFGKPVTLSCSQTLNHNVMYWYQQKSSQAPKLLFHYYDKDFNNEADTPDNFQSRRPNTSFCFLDIRSPGLGDTAMYLCATSREANQPQHFGDGTRLSIL.

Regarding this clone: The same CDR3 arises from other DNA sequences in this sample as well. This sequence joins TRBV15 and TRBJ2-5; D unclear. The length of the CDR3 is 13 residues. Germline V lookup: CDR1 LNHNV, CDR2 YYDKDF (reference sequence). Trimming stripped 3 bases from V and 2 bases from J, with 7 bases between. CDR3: CATSRGYQETQYF. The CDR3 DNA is TGTGCCACCAGCAGGGGCTATCAAGAGACCCAGTACTTC.

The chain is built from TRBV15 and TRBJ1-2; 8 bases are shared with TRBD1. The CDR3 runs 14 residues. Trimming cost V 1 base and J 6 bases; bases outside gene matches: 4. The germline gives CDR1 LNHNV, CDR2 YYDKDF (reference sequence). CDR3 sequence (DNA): TGTGCCACCAGCAGAGGTGGGGGACAGGATGGCTACACCTTC. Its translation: CATSRGGGQDGYTF.

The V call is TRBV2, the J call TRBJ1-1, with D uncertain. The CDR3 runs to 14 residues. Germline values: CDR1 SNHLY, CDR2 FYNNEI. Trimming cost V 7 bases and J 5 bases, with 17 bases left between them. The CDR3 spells CASTGPGRRTEAFF. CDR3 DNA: TGTGCCAGCACTGGTCCGGGAAGAAGGACTGAAGCTTTCTTT.

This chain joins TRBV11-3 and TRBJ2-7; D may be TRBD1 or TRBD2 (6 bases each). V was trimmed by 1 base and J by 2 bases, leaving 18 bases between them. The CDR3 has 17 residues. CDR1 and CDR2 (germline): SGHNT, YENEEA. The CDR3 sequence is CASSLGPGGDSTYEQYF. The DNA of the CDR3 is TGTGCCAGCAGCTTAGGGCCCGGGGGCGATAGTACCTACGAGCAGTACTTC. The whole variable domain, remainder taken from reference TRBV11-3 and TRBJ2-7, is EAGVVQSPRYKIIEKKQPVAFWCNPISGHNTLYWYLQNLGQGPELLIRYENEEAVDDSQLPKDRFSAERLKGVDSTLKIQPAELGDSAVYLCASSLGPGGDSTYEQYFGPGTRLTVT.

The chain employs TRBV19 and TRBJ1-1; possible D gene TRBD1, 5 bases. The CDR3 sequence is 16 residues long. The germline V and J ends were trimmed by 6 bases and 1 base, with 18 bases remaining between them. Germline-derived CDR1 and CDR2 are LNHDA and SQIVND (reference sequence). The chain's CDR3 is CASSRQTQLSNTEAFF. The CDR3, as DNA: TGTGCCAGTAGCCGACAGACTCAACTCTCGAACACTGAAGCTTTCTTT.

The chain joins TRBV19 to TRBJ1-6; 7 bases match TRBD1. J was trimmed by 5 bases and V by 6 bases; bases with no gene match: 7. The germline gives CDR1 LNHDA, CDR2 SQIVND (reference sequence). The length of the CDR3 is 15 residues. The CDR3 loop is CASRLGQVDNSPLHF. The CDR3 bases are TGTGCCAGTAGACTCGGACAGGTTGATAATTCACCCCTCCACTTT.

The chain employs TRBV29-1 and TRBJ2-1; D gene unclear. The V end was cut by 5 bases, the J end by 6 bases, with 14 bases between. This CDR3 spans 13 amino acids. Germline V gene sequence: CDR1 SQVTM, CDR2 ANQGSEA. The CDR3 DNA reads TGCAGCGTTACGAGACTGGCCGGCAATGAGCAGTTCTTC. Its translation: CSVTRLAGNEQFF.

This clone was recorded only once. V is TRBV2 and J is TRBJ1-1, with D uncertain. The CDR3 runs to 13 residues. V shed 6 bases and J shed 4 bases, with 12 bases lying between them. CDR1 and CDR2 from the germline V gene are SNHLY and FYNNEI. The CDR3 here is CASSRLVATEAFF. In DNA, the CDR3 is TGTGCCAGCAGCAGGTTGGTGGCCACTGAAGCTTTCTTT.

CDR3: CAISPRQGSNQPQHF. The CDR3 nucleotides are TGTGCCATCAGTCCGAGACAGGGTAGCAATCAGCCCCAGCATTTT. This rearrangement joins TRBV10-3 to TRBJ1-5; 7 bases map to TRBD1. Looked up from germline, CDR1 is ENHRY and CDR2 is SYGVKD. This CDR3 has 15 amino acids. J was trimmed by 0 bases and V by 5 bases; bases with no gene match: 4.

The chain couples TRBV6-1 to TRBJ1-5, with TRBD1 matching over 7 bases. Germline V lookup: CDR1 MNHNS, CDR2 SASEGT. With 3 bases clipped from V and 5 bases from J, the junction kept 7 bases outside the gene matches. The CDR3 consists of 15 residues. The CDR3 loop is CASSDRTGEYQPQHF. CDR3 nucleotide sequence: TGTGCCAGCAGTGATAGAACAGGGGAATATCAGCCCCAGCATTTT.

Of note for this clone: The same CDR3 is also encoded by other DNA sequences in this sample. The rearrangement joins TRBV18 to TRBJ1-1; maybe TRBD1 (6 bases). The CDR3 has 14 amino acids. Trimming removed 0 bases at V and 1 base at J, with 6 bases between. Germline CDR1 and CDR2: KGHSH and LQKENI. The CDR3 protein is CASSPPTGNTEAFF. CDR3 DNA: TGTGCCAGCTCACCACCGACAGGGAACACTGAAGCTTTCTTT. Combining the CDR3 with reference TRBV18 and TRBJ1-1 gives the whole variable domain NAGVMQNPRHLVRRRGQEARLRCSPMKGHSHVYWYRQLPEEGLKFMVYLQKENIIDESGMPKERFSAEFPKEGPSILRIQQVVRGDSAAYFCASSPPTGNTEAFFGQGTRLTVV.

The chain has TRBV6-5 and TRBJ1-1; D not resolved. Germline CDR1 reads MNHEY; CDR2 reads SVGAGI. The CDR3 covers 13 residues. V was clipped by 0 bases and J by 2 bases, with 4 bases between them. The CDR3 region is CASSYSTNTEAFF. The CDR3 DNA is TGTGCCAGCAGTTACTCGACCAACACTGAAGCTTTCTTT.

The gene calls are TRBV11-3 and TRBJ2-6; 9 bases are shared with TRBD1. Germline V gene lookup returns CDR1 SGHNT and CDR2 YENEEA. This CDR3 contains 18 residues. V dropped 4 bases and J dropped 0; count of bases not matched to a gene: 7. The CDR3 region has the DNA TGTGCCAGCAGCTCAACCGGGACAGGGTACTCTGGGGCCAACGTCCTGACTTTC. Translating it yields CASSSTGTGYSGANVLTF.

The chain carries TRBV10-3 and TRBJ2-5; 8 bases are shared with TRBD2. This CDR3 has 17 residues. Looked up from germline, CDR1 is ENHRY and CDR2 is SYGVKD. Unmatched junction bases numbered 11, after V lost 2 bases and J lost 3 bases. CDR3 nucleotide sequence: TGTGCCATCAGTGAGCTACGTACCGGGACTAGGAAAGAGACCCAGTACTTC. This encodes CAISELRTGTRKETQYF.

The CDR3 DNA reads as TGTGCCAGCAGTTACTTTTCATTAATGGGGCGAACTGAAGCTTTCTTT. Translation gives CASSYFSLMGRTEAFF. The chain couples TRBV6-6 to TRBJ1-1, with D tentatively TRBD1 (5 bases). The CDR3 length is 16 residues. Trimming cost V 1 base and J 5 bases, with 17 bases left between them. Germline-derived CDR1 and CDR2 are MNHNY and SVGAGI (reference sequence).

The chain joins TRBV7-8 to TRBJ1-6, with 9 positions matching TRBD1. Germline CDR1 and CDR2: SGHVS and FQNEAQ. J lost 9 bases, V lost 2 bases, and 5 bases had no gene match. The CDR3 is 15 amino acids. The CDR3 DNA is TGTGCCAGCAGCTTACCGGGACAGGGTGGTTCACCCCTCCACTTT. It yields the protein CASSLPGQGGSPLHF.

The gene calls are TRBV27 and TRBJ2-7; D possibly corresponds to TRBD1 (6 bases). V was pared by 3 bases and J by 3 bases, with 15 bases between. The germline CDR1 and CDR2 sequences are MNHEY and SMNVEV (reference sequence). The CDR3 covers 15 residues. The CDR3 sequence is CASSLTGQGIYEQYF. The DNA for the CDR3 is TGTGCCAGCAGTTTGACGGGGCAGGGGATCTACGAGCAGTACTTC.

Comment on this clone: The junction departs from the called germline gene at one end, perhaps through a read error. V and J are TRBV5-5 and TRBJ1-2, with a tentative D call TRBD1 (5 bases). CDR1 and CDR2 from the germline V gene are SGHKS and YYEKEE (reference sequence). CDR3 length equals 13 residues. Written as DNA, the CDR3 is TGTGCCAGCAGCTTGGGACAGAACTCTGGCTACACCTTC. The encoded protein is CASSLGQNSGYTF.